Ten or more counts support the clone carrying this T cell receptor beta chain. Its target is not known. V was trimmed by 10 bases and J by 1 base, leaving 10 bases between them. The germline CDR1 and CDR2 sequences are MDHEN and SYDVKM. CDR3 length equals 12 residues. Using RNA transcripts, the TCR beta CDR3 regions were amplified. Following a first-round RT-PCR that used HTBI primers, a second-round multiplex PCR was carried out. TCRdb reprocessed the multiplex PCR reads with MiXCR, giving one entry per CDR3 protein. The sample lists about 480,000 distinct CDR3 sequences, under 15% occurring once. The sample comes from a study of Graves' ophthalmopathy and Graves' hyperthyroidism. Study as a whole: At the time of initial diagnosis and before any treatment, peripheral blood was collected. Study results and limitations: A majority of expanded thyroid clonotypes exceeding 0.001 frequency were likewise present in blood.

For donors with ophthalmopathy, the disease showed moderate-to-severe activity, reached CAS ≥3 and NOSPECS ≥4, and had lasted under 3 months. The source of the PBMCs was around 9 ml of fresh peripheral blood. The specimen was blood. This receptor was taken from a woman in her twenties or thirties with Graves' ophthalmopathy. The chain links TRBV28 to TRBJ1-2; D unclear. The CDR3 bases are TGTGCCATCCCCCGGGGTAACTATGGCTACACCTTC. Its protein is CAIPRGNYGYTF.